Listed below are T cell receptor beta chains from one sample, sequenced in a study of shared clonotypes between healthy human individuals. The data were produced by immunoSEQ multiplex PCR, yet TCRdb's version contains in-frame clones alone and is incomplete. Here the sample spans some 700,000 clones, roughly 88% being singletons. Sequencing was done on a sample of memory CD8+ T cells from PBMCs. Receptors were obtained from a man in his late teens or twenties in good health. Some clones in this sample may be carry-over from other donors' samples. Both conserved end residues are part of each CDR3. Each record gives: CDR3 length, J gene, clone size, D gene, V gene, CDR3 protein, CDR3 DNA. The D gene is left open where the match is weak. Clone size appears in some rows only: once, few, many, or a class for an expanded clone.

11 | TRBJ2-7 | - | - | TRBV19 | CASGDTLEQYF | TGTGCCAGTGGGGACACCCTCGAGCAGTACTTC
14 | TRBJ2-1 | - | - | TRBV7-2 | CASRMAGSYNEQFF | TGTGCCAGCCGGATGGCTGGGAGCTACAATGAGCAGTTCTTC
16 | TRBJ2-1 | - | TRBD2 | TRBV11-2 | CASSWRELSSYNEQFF | TGTGCCAGCAGCTGGCGGGAGTTGAGCTCCTACAATGAGCAGTTCTTC
13 | TRBJ2-7 | - | - | TRBV11-3 | CASSFRGSYEQYF | TGTGCCAGCAGCTTCAGGGGCTCGTACGAGCAGTACTTC
15 | TRBJ1-2 | once | TRBD1 | TRBV6-5 | CASSPSGTGIYGYTF | TGTGCCAGCAGCCCTTCGGGGACAGGTATCTATGGCTACACCTTC
16 | TRBJ2-3 | - | - | TRBV5-6 | CASASKKGPRTDTQYF | TGTGCCAGCGCCTCCAAGAAGGGACCCCGCACAGATACGCAGTATTTT
16 | TRBJ2-7 | - | - | TRBV21-1 | CASRPFRFGLIYEQYF | TGTGCCAGCCGCCCCTTCAGATTCGGACTTATCTACGAGCAGTACTTC
13 | TRBJ1-2 | - | - | TRBV7-9 | CASSPNPGYGYTF | TGTGCCAGCAGCCCTAACCCGGGCTATGGCTACACCTTC
13 | TRBJ2-7 | - | - | TRBV9 | CASSPGVGYEQYF | TGTGCCAGCAGCCCAGGTGTGGGGTACGAGCAGTACTTC
17 | TRBJ1-2 | - | - | TRBV14 | CASSQSGLTFPNYGYTF | TGTGCCAGCAGCCAAAGCGGATTAACCTTCCCTAACTATGGCTACACCTTC
17 | TRBJ2-5 | - | - | TRBV19 | CASSAGLGDVWSETQYF | TGTGCCAGTAGTGCAGGACTGGGGGACGTATGGTCAGAGACCCAGTACTTC
16 | TRBJ2-1 | once | TRBD2 | TRBV30 | CAWSMSGSLGYNEQFF | TGTGCCTGGAGTATGAGCGGGAGCTTAGGCTACAATGAGCAGTTCTTC
14 | TRBJ1-1 | - | - | TRBV27 | CASSPIATGWEAFF | TGTGCCAGCAGCCCGATTGCTACAGGGTGGGAAGCTTTCTTT
16 | TRBJ2-7 | - | TRBD2 | TRBV4-2 | CASSQSGTSGSYEQYF | TGTGCCAGCAGCCAATCCGGGACTAGCGGTAGCTACGAGCAGTACTTC
14 | TRBJ1-1 | few | - | TRBV6-5 | CASSYSRSRAEAFF | TGTGCCAGCAGTTACTCGAGGAGTAGGGCTGAAGCTTTCTTT
19 | TRBJ2-5 | - | TRBD2 | TRBV7-8 | CASSFGLAGGPIRWETQYF | TGTGCCAGCAGCTTCGGACTAGCGGGAGGGCCAATACGTTGGGAGACCCAGTACTTC